There are a few counts of the clone carrying this T cell receptor beta chain. The antigen remains undetermined. The V end lost 4 bases, the J end lost 2 bases, and 12 bases lay between the germline ends. The CDR3 is 14 residues long. Germline V gene sequence: CDR1 SGHRS, CDR2 YFSETQ. These data originate in a study of T cells in Graves' hyperthyroidism and ophthalmopathy. General study findings and limits: Peripheral blood also featured most of the thyroid clonotypes expanded above 0.001. With a median lead of around 6.7 months before onset, the model predicted ophthalmopathy.

Authors of the study amplified TCR beta CDR3 regions from RNA transcripts. HTBI primers were employed in a first-round RT-PCR of the TCR CDR3. TCRdb ran MiXCR on the multiplex PCR reads and lists one entry per CDR3 protein. The repertoire includes about 200,000 distinct CDR3 sequences, about 18% of them detected once, and around 43% sits in the top ten. This sequence was found in a middle-aged man with Graves' hyperthyroidism. The chain carries TRBV5-1 and TRBJ2-5; D gene ambiguous. The sample taken for sequencing was blood. The CDR3 DNA reads as TGCGCCAGCAGCCTCCTGGGGTCTCAAGAGACCCAGTACTTC. Translated: CASSLLGSQETQYF. Variable domain in full (rest from reference TRBV5-1 and TRBJ2-5): KAGVTQTPRYLIKTRGQQVTLSCSPISGHRSVSWYQQTPGQGLQFLFEYFSETQRNKGNFPGRFSGRQFSNSRSEMNVSTLELGDSALYLCASSLLGSQETQYFGPGTRLLVL.